The 17 T cell receptor beta chains in this list originate from one sample, sequenced in a study of T cell responses to AZD1222 COVID-19 vaccine. Generated by immunoSEQ multiplex PCR, the TCRdb table keeps only in-frame clones and is missing some. The data show 100,000 or so clones, 85% to 90% seen once. Sequences were derived from peripheral blood, sampled on day 0 of AZD1222 vaccination. The source of these receptors is an adult in good health.

This clone was found a few times. The rearrangement joins TRBV18 to TRBJ1-1; no definite D call. From germline, CDR1 is KGHSH and CDR2 LQKENI. The ends were cut back, 0 bases at V and 3 bases at J, with 11 bases in the middle. There are 15 residues in the CDR3. In nucleotides, the CDR3 is TGTGCCAGCTCACCACCGAACGGCGCGTACACTGAAGCTTTCTTT. Its translation: CASSPPNGAYTEAFF.

The chain joins TRBV6-2 or TRBV6-3 to TRBJ1-5; no definite D call. The CDR3 covers 14 residues. CDR1 is MNHEY and CDR2 is SVGEGT in the germline V gene. V lost 6 bases to trimming and J lost 3 bases, with 12 bases between them. CDR3 DNA sequence: TGTGCCAGCAGCAGACCTCAGTTCAATCAGCCCCAGCATTTT. Translation: CASSRPQFNQPQHF.

The chain combines TRBV19 with TRBJ1-5; D perhaps matches TRBD1 (5 bases). Trimming stripped 3 bases from V and 4 bases from J, with 7 bases between. The CDR3 has 13 amino acids. Germline CDR1 LNHDA, CDR2 SQIVND (reference sequence). CDR3 loop: CASSIAGNQPQHF. CDR3 DNA: TGTGCCAGTAGTATCGCAGGGAATCAGCCCCAGCATTTT.

This chain links TRBV11-2 with TRBJ2-2; tentatively, D is TRBD2 (6 bases). There are 14 residues in the CDR3. Trimming cost V 3 bases and J 7 bases, with 12 bases left between them. Germline loops: CDR1 SGHAT, CDR2 FQNNGV. CDR3 DNA sequence: TGTGCCAGCAGCTTTAACGAGGGAGGCGGGGAGCTGTTTTTT. It translates to CASSFNEGGGELFF.

J is TRBJ2-1 and V is TRBV21-1; the table gives TRBD2 as D, unverified against the DNA. TRBV21-1 is classified as a pseudogene. This CDR3 region has 16 residues. CDR3 coding DNA: TGTGCCAGCAGCAAAGCTCAGGGCGGGGGAGCGGCTGAGCAGTTCTTC. Translating it yields CASSKAQGGGAAEQFF.

This clone was seen only a few times. V and J are TRBV27 and TRBJ1-4; tentative D call: TRBD1 (5 bases). Deletions cut 2 bases from V and 4 bases from J, with 14 bases between. CDR3 length equals 16 residues. Germline V lookup: CDR1 MNHEY, CDR2 SMNVEV (reference sequence). CDR3 nucleotide sequence: TGTGCCAGCAGTTTAGCCGGGACGGTTTATAATGAAAAACTGTTTTTT. This translates into CASSLAGTVYNEKLFF.

Judged by abundance, this clone is medium-sized (0.01 to 0.1%). CDR3 coding DNA: TGTGCCAGCAGCTTAGAACAGTATAATTCACCCCTCCACTTT. Translation: CASSLEQYNSPLHF. The rearrangement links TRBV7-9 to TRBJ1-6; D gene unclear. This CDR3 is built from 14 residues. V shed 1 base and J shed 4 bases, with 5 bases lying between them. The germline CDR1 and CDR2 sequences are SEHNR and FQNEAQ (reference sequence).

The V and J genes are TRBV28 and TRBJ1-3; 7 bases are shared with TRBD1. V shed 1 base and J 0 bases; nucleotides not matched to a gene: 6. The CDR3 loop spans 17 amino acids. From germline, CDR1 is MDHEN and CDR2 SYDVKM. CDR3 sequence: CASSLLTGSYSGNTIYF. The CDR3 coding sequence is TGTGCCAGCAGTTTATTGACAGGGTCGTACTCTGGAAACACCATATATTTT.

The chain links TRBV11-3 to TRBJ1-3; 8 positions agree with TRBD1. The germline V gene encodes CDR1 SGHNT and CDR2 YENEEA. The CDR3 contains 15 residues. After removal of 5 bases from V and 4 bases from J, the junction contained 7 bases not matched to a gene. The chain's CDR3 is CASSPTGVRGNTIYF. CDR3 nucleotide sequence: TGTGCCAGCAGCCCGACAGGGGTTCGAGGAAACACCATATATTTT.

The chain combines TRBV27 with TRBJ1-2; 9 bases map to TRBD1. This CDR3 spans 13 amino acids. Germline CDR1 reads MNHEY; CDR2 reads SMNVEV (reference sequence). Unmatched junction bases numbered 6, after V lost 4 bases and J lost 9 bases. CDR3 residues: CASSWGTGRRYTF. The CDR3 nucleotides read TGTGCCAGCAGTTGGGGGACAGGGAGGCGCTACACCTTC.

The chain links TRBV4-2 to TRBJ2-1; TRBD1 matches 10 bases. This CDR3 spans 14 amino acids. V lost 8 bases to trimming and J lost 5 bases; unmatched junction nucleotides: 6. Germline values: CDR1 LGHNA, CDR2 YNFKEQ. CDR3 region: CASRQGARDNEQFF. The DNA for the CDR3 is TGTGCCAGCCGACAGGGGGCTAGGGACAATGAGCAGTTCTTC.

The chain has TRBV24-1 and TRBJ2-3, with unresolved D. The V end was cut by 3 bases, the J end by 2 bases, with 5 bases between. Per germline, CDR1 KGHDR and CDR2 SFDVKD. The CDR3 covers 13 residues. The CDR3 DNA reads TGTGCCACCAGTGATCCCGTCACAGATACGCAGTATTTT. This encodes CATSDPVTDTQYF.

The chain carries TRBV6-5 and TRBJ2-7, with 13 bases fitting TRBD2. Trimming removed 10 bases from V and 5 bases from J; junction bases left unmatched: 5. In germline, CDR1 is MNHEY, CDR2 SVGAGI. The CDR3 is 13 amino acids. The CDR3 nucleotides read TGTGCCACCACTAGCGGGAGGGCCGACGAGCAGTACTTC. Translation: CATTSGRADEQYF.

This chain links TRBV6-5 with TRBJ2-1; tentative D call: TRBD2 (6 bases). The CDR3 spans 15 residues. Per germline, CDR1 MNHEY and CDR2 SVGAGI. With 4 bases removed from V and 3 bases from J, the gap between germline ends came to 13 bases. The CDR3 here is CASSLATGVYNEQFF. Written as DNA, the CDR3 is TGTGCCAGCAGTTTAGCGACGGGAGTCTACAATGAGCAGTTCTTC.

CDR3 sequence: CASSLQGQGGETQYF. The CDR3 DNA follows: TGTGCCAGCAGTCTTCAGGGACAGGGCGGAGAGACCCAGTACTTC. This rearrangement joins TRBV2 to TRBJ2-5; 9 positions match TRBD1. After removal of 5 bases from V and 4 bases from J, the junction contained 8 bases not matched to a gene. The CDR3 length is 15 residues. Germline values: CDR1 SNHLY, CDR2 FYNNEI.

The gene calls are TRBV7-2 and TRBJ1-5, with D unresolved. From germline, CDR1 is SGHTA and CDR2 FQGNSA. The CDR3 consists of 15 residues. V lost 1 base, J lost 4 bases, and 11 bases lay in between. The CDR3: CASSLVGESNQPQHF. The CDR3 DNA reads TGTGCCAGCAGCTTAGTCGGAGAAAGTAATCAGCCCCAGCATTTT.

This chain links TRBV11-2 with TRBJ2-7, with TRBD1 matching 8 bases. From germline, CDR1 is SGHAT and CDR2 FQNNGV. This CDR3 has 16 amino acids. The trim removed 4 bases at V and 0 bases at J, leaving 8 bases unmatched. In nucleotides, the CDR3 is TGTGCCAGCAGCTCAGGACAGGGCCTTTTCTCCTACGAGCAGTACTTC. Residues: CASSSGQGLFSYEQYF. The whole variable domain, remainder taken from reference TRBV11-2 and TRBJ2-7, is EAGVAQSPRYKIIEKRQSVAFWCNPISGHATLYWYQQILGQGPKLLIQFQNNGVVDDSQLPKDRFSAERLKGVDSTLKIQPAKLEDSAVYLCASSSGQGLFSYEQYFGPGTRLTVT.